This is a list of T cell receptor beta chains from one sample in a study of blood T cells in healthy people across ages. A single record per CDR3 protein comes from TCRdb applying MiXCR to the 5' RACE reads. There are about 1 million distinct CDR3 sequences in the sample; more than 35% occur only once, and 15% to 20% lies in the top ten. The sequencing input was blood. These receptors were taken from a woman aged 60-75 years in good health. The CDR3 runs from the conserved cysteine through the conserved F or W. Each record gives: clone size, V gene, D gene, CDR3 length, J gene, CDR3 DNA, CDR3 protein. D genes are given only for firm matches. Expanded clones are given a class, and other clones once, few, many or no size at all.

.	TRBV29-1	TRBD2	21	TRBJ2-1	TGCAGCGTTGACGGGTTGAGACTAGGGGCTCAGGGACTAGCGGGACGGTACGAGCAGTTCTTC	CSVDGLRLGAQGLAGRYEQFF
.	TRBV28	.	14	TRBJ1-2	TGTGCCAGCAACCTATCCGACAGGATCTATGGCTACACCTTC	CASNLSDRIYGYTF
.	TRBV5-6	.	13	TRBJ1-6	TGTGCCAGCAGCTTGGGTAGCCATTCACCCCTCCACTTT	CASSLGSHSPLHF
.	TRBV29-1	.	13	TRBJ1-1	TGCAGCGTTGGTCCAGGGACGAACACTGAAGCTTTCTTT	CSVGPGTNTEAFF
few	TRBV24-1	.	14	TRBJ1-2	TGTGCCACCAGTGATTTCTCGAAACCCTATGGCTACACCTTC	CATSDFSKPYGYTF
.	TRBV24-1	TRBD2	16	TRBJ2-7	TGTGCCACCAGTGATTCTTCTAGCGGGAATTTTTATGAGCAGTACTTC	CATSDSSSGNFYEQYF
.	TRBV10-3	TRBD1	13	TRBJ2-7	TGTGCCATCATGGGACAGGGGCCCTACGAGCAGTACTTC	CAIMGQGPYEQYF
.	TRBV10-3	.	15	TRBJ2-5	TGTGCCATCAGAGACCCCCAGCGGCCCCAAGAGACCCAGTACTTC	CAIRDPQRPQETQYF
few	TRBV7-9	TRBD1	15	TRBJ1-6	TGTGCCAGCAGCTTAAAGGGGGCAGGAAATTCACCCCTCCACTTT	CASSLKGAGNSPLHF
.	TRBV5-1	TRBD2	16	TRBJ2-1	TGCGCCAGCAGCTTGGTTACTAGCGGGAATTACAATGAGCAGTTCTTC	CASSLVTSGNYNEQFF
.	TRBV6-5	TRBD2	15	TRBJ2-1	TGTGCCAGCAGTTTTAGCGGGATTGCCTACAATGAGCAGTTCTTC	CASSFSGIAYNEQFF
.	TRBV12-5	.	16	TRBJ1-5	TGTGCTAGTGCCACAATAAGGGGGGCTCCCAATCAGCCCCAGCATTTT	CASATIRGAPNQPQHF
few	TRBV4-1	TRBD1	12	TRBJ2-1	TGCGCCAGCAGCCAAGACGGGACAGCTCAGTTCTTC	CASSQDGTAQFF
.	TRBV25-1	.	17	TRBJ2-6	TGTGCCAGCAGTGCCGGGCCGATAAGCTCTGGGGCCAACGTCCTGACTTTC	CASSAGPISSGANVLTF
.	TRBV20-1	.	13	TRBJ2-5	TGCAGTGCTTCCAAGGGTTTTCGAGAGACCCAGTACTTC	CSASKGFRETQYF
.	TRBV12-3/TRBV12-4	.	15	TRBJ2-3	TGTGCCAGCAGCTATGCAAGCAGAAGCACAGATACGCAGTATTTT	CASSYASRSTDTQYF
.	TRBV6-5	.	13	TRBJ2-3	TGTGCCAGCAGTTACGTAGTCGGAGATACGCAGTATTTT	CASSYVVGDTQYF
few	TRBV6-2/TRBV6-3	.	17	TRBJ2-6	TGTGCCAGCAGTTACGGGCTAGTTCCCCCTGGGGCCAACGTCCTGACTTTC	CASSYGLVPPGANVLTF
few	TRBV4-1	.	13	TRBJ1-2	TGCGCCAGCAGCCAAGATCCCAACGGAGGCTACACCTTC	CASSQDPNGGYTF
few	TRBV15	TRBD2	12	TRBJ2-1	TGTGCCACCGCACTAGCGGGGGGTGAGCAGTTCTTC	CATALAGGEQFF
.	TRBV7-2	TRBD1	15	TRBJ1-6	TGTGCCAGCAGCTCTTGGACAGGGGGAGATTCACCCCTCCACTTT	CASSSWTGGDSPLHF
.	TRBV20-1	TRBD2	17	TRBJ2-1	TGCAGTGCCCGGGGACTAGCGGGAGTCAATATCTACAATGAGCAGTTCTTC	CSARGLAGVNIYNEQFF
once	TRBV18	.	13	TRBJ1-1	TGTGCCAGCCAACAGGGCCGGAACACTGGAGCTTTCTTT	CASQQGRNTGAFF
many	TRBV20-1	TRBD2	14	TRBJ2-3	TGCAGTGCCCCGACTAGCGGTTTCACAGATACGCAGTATTTT	CSAPTSGFTDTQYF
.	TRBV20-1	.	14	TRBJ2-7	TGCAGTGCGACCAGGGGCACCTATGCCTACGAGCAGTACTTC	CSATRGTYAYEQYF
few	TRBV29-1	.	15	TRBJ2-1	TGCAGCGTCCTTGGGTCGGAGGGTCCCTACAATGAGCAGTTCTTC	CSVLGSEGPYNEQFF
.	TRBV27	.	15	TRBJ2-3	TGTGCCAGCAGTTTAAAAAGGACAGTCACAGATACGCAGTATTTT	CASSLKRTVTDTQYF
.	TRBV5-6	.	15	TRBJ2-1	TGTGCCAGCAGCCTCCTATTGGACGGTTACAATGAGCAGTTCTTC	CASSLLLDGYNEQFF
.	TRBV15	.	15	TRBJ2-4	TGTGCCACCAGCAGAGATTTGGCTGCCAAAAACATTCAGTACTTC	CATSRDLAAKNIQYF